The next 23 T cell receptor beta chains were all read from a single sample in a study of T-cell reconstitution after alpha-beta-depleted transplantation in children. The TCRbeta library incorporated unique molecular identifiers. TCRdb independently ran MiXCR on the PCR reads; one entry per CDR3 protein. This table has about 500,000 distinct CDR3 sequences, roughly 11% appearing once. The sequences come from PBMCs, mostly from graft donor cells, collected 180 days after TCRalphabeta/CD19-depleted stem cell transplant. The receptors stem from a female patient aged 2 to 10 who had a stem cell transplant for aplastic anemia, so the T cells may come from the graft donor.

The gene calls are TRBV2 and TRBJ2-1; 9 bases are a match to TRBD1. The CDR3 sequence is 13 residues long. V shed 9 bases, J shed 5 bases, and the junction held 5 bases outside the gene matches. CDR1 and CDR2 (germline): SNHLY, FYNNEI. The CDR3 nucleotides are TGTGCCAGAAAGGGGACAGGGAACAATGAGCAGTTCTTC. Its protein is CARKGTGNNEQFF.

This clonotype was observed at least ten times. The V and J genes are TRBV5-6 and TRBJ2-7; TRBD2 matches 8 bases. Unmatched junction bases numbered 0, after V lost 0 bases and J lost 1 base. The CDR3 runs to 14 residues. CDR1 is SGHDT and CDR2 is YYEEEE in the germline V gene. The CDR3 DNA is TGTGCCAGCAGCTTGGCGGGGGGGTCCTACGAGCAGTACGTC. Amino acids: CASSLAGGSYEQYV.

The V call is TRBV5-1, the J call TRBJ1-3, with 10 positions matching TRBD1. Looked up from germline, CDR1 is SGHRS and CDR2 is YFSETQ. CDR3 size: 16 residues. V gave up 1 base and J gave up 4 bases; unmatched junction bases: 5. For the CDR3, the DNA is TGCGCCAGCAGCTTGCCCGGGACAGGGGCAGGAAACACCATATATTTT. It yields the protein CASSLPGTGAGNTIYF.

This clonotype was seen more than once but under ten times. CDR3 sequence: CASSEWGTGGNNYGYTF. Written as DNA, the CDR3 is TGTGCCAGCAGTGAATGGGGGACAGGGGGCAATAACTATGGCTACACCTTC. J is TRBJ1-2 and V is TRBV25-1, with 12 nucleotides matching TRBD1. Germline assignment: CDR1 MGHDK and CDR2 SYGVNS. The V gene end was trimmed by 1 base and the J gene end by 1 base; junction bases not matched to a gene: 4. The CDR3 consists of 17 residues.

Here the CDR3 DNA reads TGTGCCAGCAGCGCCGGGCCTAGGGGGGACGAGCAGTACTTC. As protein: CASSAGPRGDEQYF. The rearrangement joins TRBV5-6 to TRBJ2-7; D tentatively reads TRBD1 or TRBD2 (6 bases each). The CDR3 is 14 residues long. Germline-derived CDR1 and CDR2 are SGHDT and YYEEEE. Deletions cut 4 bases from V and 5 bases from J, with 16 bases between.

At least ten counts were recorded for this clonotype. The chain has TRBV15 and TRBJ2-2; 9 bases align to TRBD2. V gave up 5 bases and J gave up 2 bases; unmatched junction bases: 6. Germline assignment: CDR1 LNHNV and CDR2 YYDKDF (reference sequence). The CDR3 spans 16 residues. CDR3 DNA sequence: TGTGCCACCAGCGTACCCGGGACTAGCAACACCGGGGAGCTGTTTTTT. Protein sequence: CATSVPGTSNTGELFF.

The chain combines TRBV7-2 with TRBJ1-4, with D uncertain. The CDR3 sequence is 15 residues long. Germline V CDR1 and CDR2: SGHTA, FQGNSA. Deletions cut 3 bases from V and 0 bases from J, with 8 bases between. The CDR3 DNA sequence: TGTGCCAGCAGCTTTTCATACGCAACTAATGAAAAACTGTTTTTT. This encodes CASSFSYATNEKLFF.

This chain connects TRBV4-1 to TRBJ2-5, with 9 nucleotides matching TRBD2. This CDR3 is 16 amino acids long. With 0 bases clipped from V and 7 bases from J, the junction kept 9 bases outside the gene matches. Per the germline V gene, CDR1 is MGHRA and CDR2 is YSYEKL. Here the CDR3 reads CASSQEWGGGARTQYF. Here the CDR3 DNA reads TGCGCCAGCAGCCAAGAATGGGGCGGGGGGGCGAGGACCCAGTACTTC.

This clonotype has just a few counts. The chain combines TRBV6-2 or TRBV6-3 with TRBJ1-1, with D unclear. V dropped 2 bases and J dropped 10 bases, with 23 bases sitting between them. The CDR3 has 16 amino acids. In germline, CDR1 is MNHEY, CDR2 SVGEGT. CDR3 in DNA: TGTGCCAGCAGTTACCAGCAGGCCCGGTCAATAATGCGAGCTTTCTTT. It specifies CASSYQQARSIMRAFF.

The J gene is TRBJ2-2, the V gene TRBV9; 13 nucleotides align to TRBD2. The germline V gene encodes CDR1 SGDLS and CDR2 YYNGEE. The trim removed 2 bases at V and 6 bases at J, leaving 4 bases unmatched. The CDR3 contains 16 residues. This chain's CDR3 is CASSVTSGRAAGELFF. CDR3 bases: TGTGCCAGCAGCGTTACTAGCGGGAGGGCTGCCGGGGAGCTGTTTTTT.

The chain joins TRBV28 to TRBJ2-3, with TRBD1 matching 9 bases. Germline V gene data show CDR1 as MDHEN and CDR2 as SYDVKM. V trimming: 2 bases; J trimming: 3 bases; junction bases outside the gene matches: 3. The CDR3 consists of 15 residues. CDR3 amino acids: CASSLTGQGTDTQYF. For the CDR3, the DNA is TGTGCCAGCAGTTTAACAGGACAGGGGACAGATACGCAGTATTTT. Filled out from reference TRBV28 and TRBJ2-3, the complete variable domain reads DVKVTQSSRYLVKRTGEKVFLECVQDMDHENMFWYRQDPGLGLRLIYFSYDVKMKEKGDIPEGYSVSREKKERFSLILESASTNQTSMYLCASSLTGQGTDTQYFGPGTRLTVL.

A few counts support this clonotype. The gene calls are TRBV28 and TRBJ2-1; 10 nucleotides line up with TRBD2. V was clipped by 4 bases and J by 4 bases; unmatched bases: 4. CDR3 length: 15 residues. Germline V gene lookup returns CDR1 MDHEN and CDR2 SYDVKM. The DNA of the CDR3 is TGTGCCAGCAGTTATAGCGGGGGGCTGTACAATGAGCAGTTCTTC. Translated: CASSYSGGLYNEQFF.

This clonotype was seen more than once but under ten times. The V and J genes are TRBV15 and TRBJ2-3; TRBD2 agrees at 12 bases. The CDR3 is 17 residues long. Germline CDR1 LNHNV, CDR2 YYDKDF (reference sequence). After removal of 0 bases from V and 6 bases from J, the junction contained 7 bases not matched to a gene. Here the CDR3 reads CATSRELGTSGLDTQYF. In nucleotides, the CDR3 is TGTGCCACCAGCAGAGAGTTGGGGACTAGCGGGCTCGATACGCAGTATTTT.

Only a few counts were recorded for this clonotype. The CDR3 region is CASRPPSGNTGELFF. CDR3 nucleotide sequence: TGTGCCAGCAGACCACCTAGCGGAAACACCGGGGAGCTGTTTTTT. The chain recombines TRBV27 with TRBJ2-2; 7 nucleotides align to TRBD2. This CDR3 spans 15 amino acids. The V and J ends lost 6 bases and 2 bases, in that order; junction bases with no gene match: 6. Germline lookup yields CDR1 MNHEY and CDR2 SMNVEV (reference sequence).

The CDR3 is CASSEDRGGKLFF. The DNA for the CDR3 is TGTGCCAGCAGCGAGGACAGGGGTGGAAAACTGTTTTTT. The rearrangement joins TRBV7-2 to TRBJ1-4, with 9 bases aligning to TRBD1. J lost 10 bases, V lost 5 bases, and 5 bases had no gene match. From germline, CDR1 is SGHTA and CDR2 FQGNSA. The CDR3 totals 13 residues. The variable domain in full, completed from reference TRBV7-2 and TRBJ1-4, reads GAGVSQSPSNKVTEKGKDVELRCDPISGHTALYWYRQSLGQGLEFLIYFQGNSAPDKSGLPSDRFSAERTGGSVSTLTIQRTQQEDSAVYLCASSEDRGGKLFFGSGTQLSVL.

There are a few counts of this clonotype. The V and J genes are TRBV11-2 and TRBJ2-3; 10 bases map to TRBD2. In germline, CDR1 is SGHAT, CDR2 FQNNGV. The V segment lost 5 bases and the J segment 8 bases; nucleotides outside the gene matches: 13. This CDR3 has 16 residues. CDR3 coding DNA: TGTGCCAGCAGCCAAAAGACTAGCGGGTGGGGTGGTACGCAGTATTTT. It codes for CASSQKTSGWGGTQYF. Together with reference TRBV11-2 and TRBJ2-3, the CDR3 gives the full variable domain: EAGVAQSPRYKIIEKRQSVAFWCNPISGHATLYWYQQILGQGPKLLIQFQNNGVVDDSQLPKDRFSAERLKGVDSTLKIQPAKLEDSAVYLCASSQKTSGWGGTQYFGPGTRLTVL.

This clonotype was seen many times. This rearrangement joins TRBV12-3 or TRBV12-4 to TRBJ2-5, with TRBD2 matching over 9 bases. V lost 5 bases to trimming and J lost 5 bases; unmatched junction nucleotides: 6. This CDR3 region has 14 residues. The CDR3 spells CASSRSSGAETQYF. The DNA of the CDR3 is TGTGCCAGCAGTAGATCTAGCGGGGCGGAGACCCAGTACTTC.

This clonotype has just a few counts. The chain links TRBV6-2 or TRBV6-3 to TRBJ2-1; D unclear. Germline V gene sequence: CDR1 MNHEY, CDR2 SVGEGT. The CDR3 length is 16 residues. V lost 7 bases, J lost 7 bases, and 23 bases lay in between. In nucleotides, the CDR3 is TGTGCCAGCACTGGAATTTGGCCTAACCTGTGGAATGAGCAGTTCTTC. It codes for CASTGIWPNLWNEQFF.

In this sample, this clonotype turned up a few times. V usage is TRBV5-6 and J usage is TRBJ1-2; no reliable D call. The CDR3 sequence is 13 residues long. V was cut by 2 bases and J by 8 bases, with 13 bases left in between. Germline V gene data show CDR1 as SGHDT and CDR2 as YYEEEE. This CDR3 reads CASSFNHVTGYTF. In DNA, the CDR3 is TGTGCCAGCAGCTTTAATCACGTAACGGGCTACACCTTC.

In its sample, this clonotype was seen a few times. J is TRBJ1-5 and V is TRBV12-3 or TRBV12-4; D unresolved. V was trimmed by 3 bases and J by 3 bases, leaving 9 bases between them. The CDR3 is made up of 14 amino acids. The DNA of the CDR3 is TGTGCCAGCAGTTTTCGCAGTTTCAATCAGCCCCAGCATTTT. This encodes CASSFRSFNQPQHF.

The CDR3 DNA sequence: TGTGCCAGCACCCCCCGCCAAGGAAGGCCGATAGATACGCAGTATTTT. As protein: CASTPRQGRPIDTQYF. The V and J genes are TRBV6-2 or TRBV6-3 and TRBJ2-3; the D is unclear. This CDR3 contains 16 residues. Germline CDR1 reads MNHEY; CDR2 reads SVGEGT. Trimming left V 7 bases short and J 5 bases short, with 22 bases between.

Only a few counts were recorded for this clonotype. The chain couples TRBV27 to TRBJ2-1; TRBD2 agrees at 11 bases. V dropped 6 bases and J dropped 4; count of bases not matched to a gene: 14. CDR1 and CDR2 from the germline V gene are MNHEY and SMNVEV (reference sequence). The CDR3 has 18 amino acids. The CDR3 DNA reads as TGTGCCAGCAGCTCGCGACTTCGGACTAGCGGGTTTTACAATGAGCAGTTCTTC. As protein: CASSSRLRTSGFYNEQFF.

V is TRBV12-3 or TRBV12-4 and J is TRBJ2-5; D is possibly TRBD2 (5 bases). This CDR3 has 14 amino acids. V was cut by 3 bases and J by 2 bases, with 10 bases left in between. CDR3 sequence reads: CASSFERLQETQYF. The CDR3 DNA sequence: TGTGCCAGCAGTTTCGAGCGGTTGCAAGAGACCCAGTACTTC.